This is a list of T cell receptor beta chains from one sample in a study of blood T cell repertoires in COVID-19. Here immunoSEQ multiplex PCR was the method, and the copy in TCRdb shows in-frame clones only, minus some. Here the sample spans 110,000 or so clones, around 80% being singletons. Sample: peripheral blood. The receptors derive from a human donor in a cohort sampled during active or convalescent COVID-19. CDR3s include the opening cysteine and the closing phenylalanine or tryptophan. A D gene is named only where the DNA matches it firmly. Rows may omit the clone size; those that give it use once, few, many or a size class.

clone_size,j_call,d_call,v_call,cdr3_nt,cdr3_aa
-,TRBJ2-1,TRBD2,TRBV6-5,TGTGCCAGCAGTTACTCGACTAGCGGTTCTTACAATGAGCAGTTCTTC,CASSYSTSGSYNEQFF
-,TRBJ1-5,-,TRBV5-5,TGTGCCAGCAGCTTGGCCGAGGGTAATCAGCCCCAGCATTTT,CASSLAEGNQPQHF
-,TRBJ1-5,-,TRBV11-2,TGTGCCAGCAGCCTCAGTCAGTTTCCCAATCAGCCCCAGCATTTT,CASSLSQFPNQPQHF
-,TRBJ2-3,TRBD1,TRBV19,TGTGCCAGTAGCCATATTCGGCAGGGGGCGCATTGGACAGATACGCAGTATTTT,CASSHIRQGAHWTDTQYF
-,TRBJ1-2,TRBD1,TRBV5-1,TGCGCCAGCAGCGGGGGACAGGTGGGCTATGGCTACACCTTC,CASSGGQVGYGYTF
-,TRBJ2-1,-,TRBV3-1/TRBV3-2,TGTGCCAGCAGCCAACACGACAGGCTCTACAATGAGCAGTTCTTC,CASSQHDRLYNEQFF
-,TRBJ1-3,TRBD1,TRBV3-1/TRBV3-2,TGTGCCAGCAGCCGGGGACAGTCCACCATATATTTT,CASSRGQSTIYF
-,TRBJ2-2,TRBD2,TRBV5-1,TGCGCCAGCAGCTTGCCAGGGACTAGCGGGAACACCGGGGAGCTGTTTTTT,CASSLPGTSGNTGELFF
-,TRBJ1-5,-,TRBV2,TGTGCCAGCAGTGAGGCCCCCCCAGGGTGGGGCAATCAGCCCCAGCATTTT,CASSEAPPGWGNQPQHF
-,TRBJ1-2,-,TRBV5-5,TGTGCCAGCAGCTTGGCGGGTCAAAGGAACTATGGCTACACCTTC,CASSLAGQRNYGYTF
-,TRBJ1-2,TRBD1,TRBV7-9,TGTGCCAGCAGCCGGGACAGTGGTTATGGCTACACCTTC,CASSRDSGYGYTF
-,TRBJ2-7,-,TRBV7-6,TGTGCCAGCAGCTTAGCCTCAGACGGCCCCCCACAGGCGAGCTCCTACGAGCAGTACTTC,CASSLASDGPPQASSYEQYF
few,TRBJ1-5,-,TRBV2,TGTGCCAGCAGTGTCCAGGATTATCAGCCCCAGCATTTT,CASSVQDYQPQHF
-,TRBJ2-2,TRBD1,TRBV7-2,TGTGCCAGCAGCCCGGACAGGGCCACCGGGGAGCTGTTTTTT,CASSPDRATGELFF
-,TRBJ2-5,-,TRBV9,TGTGCCAGCAGCGTAGAGATTAGCGGCCAGACCCAGTACTTC,CASSVEISGQTQYF
-,TRBJ2-7,-,TRBV6-1,TGTGCCGCCAGTCTGGGGAGCTCCTACGAGCAGTACTTC,CAASLGSSYEQYF
-,TRBJ2-7,-,TRBV18,TGTGCCAGCTCACCACTTGAGTCCTACGAGCAGTACTTC,CASSPLESYEQYF
-,TRBJ1-2,TRBD1,TRBV2,TGTGCCAGCAGACCGGGACAGGGACGTGGCTACACCTTC,CASRPGQGRGYTF
-,TRBJ2-5,TRBD2,TRBV11-2,TGTGCCAGCAGCGCCGGGAGGCCGGGGGAGACCCAGTACTTC,CASSAGRPGETQYF
-,TRBJ1-1,-,TRBV19,TGTGCCAGTAATGGGGGGGCCCTTAACACTGAAGCTTTCTTT,CASNGGALNTEAFF
once,TRBJ2-2,TRBD2,TRBV9,TGTGCCAGCAGCGCCACGGGAGGGCCGGGCACCGGGGAGCTGTTTTTT,CASSATGGPGTGELFF
-,TRBJ2-3,-,TRBV6-1,TGTGCCAGCAGTGAACCGGGTAGCACAGATACGCAGTATTTT,CASSEPGSTDTQYF
-,TRBJ2-7,TRBD1,TRBV11-2,TGTGCCAGCAGCTCGGCCGGCGGGACAGGGGTCTACGAGCAGTACTTC,CASSSAGGTGVYEQYF
-,TRBJ1-3,-,TRBV2,TGTGCCAGCAGTCGCTCTGGAAACACCATATATTTT,CASSRSGNTIYF
-,TRBJ1-2,-,TRBV12-3/TRBV12-4,TGTGCCAGCAGCCTCCGTCATGGCTACACCTTC,CASSLRHGYTF
-,TRBJ2-1,-,TRBV4-3,TGCGCCAGCAGCCTAATGACAGGCTTGAATGAGCAGTTCTTC,CASSLMTGLNEQFF
-,TRBJ2-5,TRBD2,TRBV28,TGTGCCAGCAGTTTATATCAGGGGACTAGCGGGAGTGAGACCCAGTACTTC,CASSLYQGTSGSETQYF
-,TRBJ2-4,TRBD2,TRBV6-2/TRBV6-3,TGTGCCAGCAGTCAAGCGGGAGGGCTGGGAAACATTCAGTACTTC,CASSQAGGLGNIQYF
-,TRBJ2-7,TRBD2,TRBV29-1,TGCAGCGTCGATGCGGGGGGCGAGCAGTACTTC,CSVDAGGEQYF
few,TRBJ2-7,-,TRBV23-1,TGCGCCAGCAGTCAGAGGGCCTCCTACGAGCAGTACTTC,CASSQRASYEQYF
few,TRBJ2-7,-,TRBV6-1,TGTGCCAGCAGTGAAGTACGGGTAGTAAGGGAGCAGTACTTC,CASSEVRVVREQYF
-,TRBJ1-6,TRBD1,TRBV6-6,TGTGCCAGCACCCTGGGACAGAAGGATTCACCCCTCCACTTT,CASTLGQKDSPLHF
-,TRBJ1-2,TRBD1,TRBV6-2/TRBV6-3,TGTGCCAGCAGACCTACCGGGACAGTCTATGGCTACACCTTC,CASRPTGTVYGYTF
-,TRBJ1-2,-,TRBV12-5,TGTGCTAGTGGTATCGGCTTAACAGGGTATGCCTACACCTTC,CASGIGLTGYAYTF
-,TRBJ2-5,TRBD2,TRBV5-4,TGTGCCAGCAGCTTGCCTGGGCGGGGGAGCCAAGAGACCCAGTACTTC,CASSLPGRGSQETQYF
-,TRBJ1-6,TRBD1,TRBV5-8,TGTGCCAGCAGCTGGGACAGGGGGAATTCACCCCTCCACTTT,CASSWDRGNSPLHF
-,TRBJ2-7,-,TRBV29-1,TGCAGCGTTGAAGTCATTCTCAGGGGTCGGAGCTCCTACGAGCAGTACTTC,CSVEVILRGRSSYEQYF
-,TRBJ1-4,-,TRBV19,TGTGCCAGTAGGTCCAGGACAGAGGCCGAAAAACTGTTTTTT,CASRSRTEAEKLFF
few,TRBJ2-6,-,TRBV5-1,TGCGCCAGCAGCTTGGGGGGGCCGGGGGCCAACGTCCTGACTTTC,CASSLGGPGANVLTF
-,TRBJ2-5,-,TRBV7-8,TGTGCCAGCAGCTTAGGAAGACAACAAGAGACCCAGTACTTC,CASSLGRQQETQYF
once,TRBJ2-5,-,TRBV12-3/TRBV12-4,TGTGCCAGTCGGGGACTGCAAGAGACCCAGTACTTC,CASRGLQETQYF
-,TRBJ2-7,TRBD2,TRBV28,TGTGCCAGCAGTCACCCTAGCGGGGGTCTCTACGAGCAGTACTTC,CASSHPSGGLYEQYF
few,TRBJ1-3,-,TRBV4-3,TGCGCCAGCAGCCAAGATGGACCCGGGGGGGACACCATATATTTT,CASSQDGPGGDTIYF
-,TRBJ2-1,-,TRBV18,TGTGCCAGCTCACCCGGGTACGGGGACAATGAGCAGTTCTTC,CASSPGYGDNEQFF
-,TRBJ1-5,TRBD1,TRBV4-1,TGCGCCAGCAGCCAAGATGGGGGGACAGTCGAACCGTATAGCAATCAGCCCCAGCATTTT,CASSQDGGTVEPYSNQPQHF